A single sample gave rise to the 24 T cell receptor beta chains below, sequenced in a study of CD8 T cells in Susac syndrome. The authors reverse transcribed roughly 0.5 to 1 ug RNA with random hexamers. MiXCR, run by TCRdb on the immunoSEQ multiplex PCR reads, gives a single entry per CDR3 protein. Of 250,000 to 300,000 distinct CDR3 sequences listed, 85% are singletons. The sample taken for sequencing was CD8+ T cells from PBMCs. The receptors were sampled from a human donor with multiple sclerosis.

This chain links TRBV30 with TRBJ2-1, with D unclear. The CDR3 loop spans 12 amino acids. With 3 bases removed from V and 9 bases from J, the gap between germline ends came to 12 bases. Germline CDR1 GTSNPN, CDR2 SVGIG (reference sequence). CDR3 sequence: CAWRARVGEQFF. DNA for the CDR3: TGTGCCTGGAGGGCACGGGTTGGTGAGCAGTTCTTC.

The V and J genes are TRBV4-2 and TRBJ2-3, with 8 bases identical to TRBD1. The germline V gene has CDR1 LGHNA and CDR2 YNFKEQ. After removal of 2 bases from V and 0 bases from J, the junction contained 7 bases not matched to a gene. This CDR3 region has 17 residues. As DNA, the CDR3 is TGTGCCAGCAGCCAATCTACTCAGGGGGCAAGCACAGATACGCAGTATTTT. This translates into CASSQSTQGASTDTQYF.

V is TRBV5-4 and J is TRBJ1-4; the match to TRBD1 covers 7 bases. There are 13 residues in the CDR3. Germline loops: CDR1 SGHNT, CDR2 YYREEE (reference sequence). The ends lost 5 bases at V and 8 bases at J; junction bases unmatched: 6. CDR3 residues: CASSIYRGEKLFF. The DNA for the CDR3 is TGTGCCAGCAGTATTTACAGGGGAGAAAAACTGTTTTTT.

The chain combines TRBV7-3 with TRBJ2-2; D ambiguous. The V end lost 5 bases, the J end lost 3 bases, and 10 bases lay between the germline ends. Germline V gene data show CDR1 as SGHTA and CDR2 as FQGTGA. The CDR3 spans 14 residues. CDR3 in amino acids: CASSPGVYTGELFF. The CDR3 DNA sequence: TGTGCCAGCAGCCCGGGTGTTTACACCGGGGAGCTGTTTTTT.

The rearrangement joins TRBV29-1 to TRBJ1-1; D is ambiguous. The CDR3 consists of 12 residues. Trimming shortened V by 6 bases and J by 1 base, and 9 bases separated the two germline ends. The germline V gene has CDR1 SQVTM and CDR2 ANQGSEA. CDR3 amino acids: CSVFRENTEAFF. CDR3 nucleotide sequence: TGCAGCGTCTTCCGGGAGAACACTGAAGCTTTCTTT.

The gene calls are TRBV6-2 or TRBV6-3 and TRBJ2-4; 7 bases align to TRBD2. The CDR3 consists of 17 residues. The germline gives CDR1 MNHEY, CDR2 SVGEGT. V lost 8 bases, J lost 1 base, and 14 bases stayed unmatched. The CDR3 bases are TGTGCCAGCTGTTGGGCGGGAGCCGGAGGGGCCAAAAACATTCAGTACTTC. Translation gives CASCWAGAGGAKNIQYF.

This chain joins TRBV9 and TRBJ2-2; 8 bases fit TRBD2. The CDR3 is 17 amino acids. CDR1 SGDLS and CDR2 YYNGEE come from the germline V gene. J gave up 0 bases and V 5 bases, and 9 bases lay outside the gene matches. Here the CDR3 reads CASSATTSGTNTGELFF. The CDR3, as DNA: TGTGCCAGCAGTGCAACAACTAGCGGAACGAACACCGGGGAGCTGTTTTTT.

Ten or more counts support this clonotype. The gene calls are TRBV27 and TRBJ2-7, with D maybe TRBD2 (5 bases). CDR1 and CDR2 (germline): MNHEY, SMNVEV (reference sequence). The CDR3 spans 13 residues. Trimming stripped 2 bases from V and 1 base from J, with 6 bases between. DNA of the CDR3: TGTGCCAGCAGTTTAAGCGGATCCTACGAGCAGTACTTC. Its translation: CASSLSGSYEQYF.

The gene calls are TRBV20-1 and TRBJ2-4; D call uncertain. Germline CDR1 DFQATT, CDR2 SNEGSKA (reference sequence). This CDR3 spans 12 amino acids. V was clipped by 6 bases and J by 0 bases, with 6 bases between them. Here the CDR3 DNA reads TGCAGTGCGTGGACAGCCAAAAACATTCAGTACTTC. It translates to CSAWTAKNIQYF.

V usage is TRBV9 and J usage is TRBJ1-2, with 10 bases fitting TRBD1. Germline V lookup: CDR1 SGDLS, CDR2 YYNGEE. The CDR3 has 16 residues. Unmatched junction bases numbered 9, after V lost 3 bases and J lost 4 bases. CDR3 region: CASSGNPGQGFYGYTF. For the CDR3, the DNA is TGTGCCAGCAGCGGGAATCCGGGACAGGGGTTCTATGGCTACACCTTC.

V usage is TRBV7-9 and J usage is TRBJ1-2; a possible D gene is TRBD1 (6 bases). The germline CDR1 and CDR2 sequences are SEHNR and FQNEAQ (reference sequence). The CDR3 has 14 amino acids. V was cut by 2 bases and J by 4 bases, with 11 bases left in between. The DNA for the CDR3 is TGTGCCAGCAGCTTACCGAGGGGGGTCTATGGCTACACCTTC. Amino acid sequence: CASSLPRGVYGYTF.

J is TRBJ2-7 and V is TRBV9; TRBD2 aligns across 14 bases. V gave up 0 bases and J gave up 4 bases; unmatched junction bases: 0. The CDR3 sequence is 15 residues long. In germline, CDR1 is SGDLS, CDR2 YYNGEE. CDR3 in DNA: TGTGCCAGCAGCGTAGGGACTAGCGGGAGGTACGAGCAGTACTTC. It encodes CASSVGTSGRYEQYF.

The rearrangement joins TRBV7-9 to TRBJ1-2, with D perhaps TRBD1 (5 bases). This CDR3 comprises 15 residues. The V end was cut by 5 bases, the J end by 2 bases, with 15 bases between. Germline assignment: CDR1 SEHNR and CDR2 FQNEAQ (reference sequence). The CDR3 DNA sequence: TGTGCCAGCAGCCCCACAGGCCTTAGGAACTATGGCTACACCTTC. Translating it yields CASSPTGLRNYGYTF.

This sequence joins TRBV13 and TRBJ1-1; D is possibly TRBD1 (5 bases). The germline gives CDR1 PRHDT, CDR2 FYEKMQ (reference sequence). Trimming shortened V by 5 bases and J by 4 bases, and 17 bases separated the two germline ends. The CDR3 extends over 15 amino acids. CDR3 DNA sequence: TGTGCCAGCAGCGCCGCAGGGAGCTGGGGCACTGAAGCTTTCTTT. Translation gives CASSAAGSWGTEAFF.

This clonotype was found a few times. The rearrangement uses TRBV7-3 and TRBJ2-1; no clear D. CDR1 and CDR2 from the germline V gene are SGHTA and FQGTGA. The CDR3 length is 11 residues. V was cut by 3 bases and J by 10 bases, with 7 bases left in between. The CDR3 is CASSFSGEQFF. DNA for the CDR3: TGTGCCAGCAGCTTTAGTGGCGAGCAGTTCTTC.

This chain links TRBV29-1 with TRBJ1-1; D not certain. Germline V gene data show CDR1 as SQVTM and CDR2 as ANQGSEA. This CDR3 has 13 amino acids. The V and J ends lost 7 bases and 5 bases respectively, with 17 bases between them. CDR3 sequence reads: CSGRVPHGTEAFF. DNA for the CDR3: TGCAGCGGGCGGGTGCCTCACGGGACTGAAGCTTTCTTT.

V usage is TRBV19 and J usage is TRBJ1-1; D unclear. Germline values: CDR1 LNHDA, CDR2 SQIVND (reference sequence). The CDR3 has 14 residues. With 9 bases removed from V and 6 bases from J, the gap between germline ends came to 20 bases. The CDR3 protein is CASSHGRFGSEAFF. The CDR3 DNA follows: TGTGCCAGCTCTCACGGGCGGTTTGGCTCTGAAGCTTTCTTT.

This clonotype appeared a single time. This chain joins TRBV12-3 or TRBV12-4 and TRBJ2-7, with 7 bases that match TRBD2. This CDR3 is built from 15 residues. V shed 1 base, J shed 4 bases, and the junction held 7 bases outside the gene matches. The DNA for the CDR3 is TGTGCCAGCAGTTTAGATAGGACTAGTATATACGAGCAGTACTTC. Translated: CASSLDRTSIYEQYF.

The chain couples TRBV7-9 to TRBJ2-1; D may be TRBD2 (6 bases). Deletions cut 2 bases from V and 4 bases from J, with 9 bases between. Germline-derived CDR1 and CDR2 are SEHNR and FQNEAQ (reference sequence). The CDR3 has 14 residues. CDR3 DNA: TGTGCCAGCAGCTTACTGCGGGAATACAATGAGCAGTTCTTC. Its translation is CASSLLREYNEQFF.

This rearrangement joins TRBV30 to TRBJ2-7; D is tentatively TRBD1 or TRBD2 (6 bases each). The CDR3 runs 14 residues. The germline V gene has CDR1 GTSNPN and CDR2 SVGIG (reference sequence). Trimming shortened V by 1 base and J by 5 bases, and 15 bases separated the two germline ends. The CDR3 region has the DNA TGTGCCTGGAGTGGGAGGGGGAGATTCGACGAGCAGTACTTC. Encoded protein: CAWSGRGRFDEQYF.

CDR3 DNA sequence: TGTGCCAGCAGTTTATCAGGGAACCTATACAATGAGCAGTTCTTC. Translation gives CASSLSGNLYNEQFF. The chain has TRBV27 and TRBJ2-1; D unclear. V was cut by 0 bases and J by 4 bases, with 10 bases left in between. Germline V gene sequence: CDR1 MNHEY, CDR2 SMNVEV (reference sequence). This CDR3 has 15 amino acids.

Turning to this clonotype: A junction end diverges from the germline sequence, so it may reflect a read error. This chain uses TRBV6-1 with TRBJ2-1; TRBD2 aligns across 9 bases. This CDR3 region has 18 residues. Germline loops: CDR1 MNHNS, CDR2 SASEGT. The CDR3 region is CASSEELTWTSEYTEQFF. As DNA, the CDR3 is TGTGCCAGCAGTGAAGAACTTACCTGGACTAGCGAATACACTGAGCAGTTCTTC.

The chain couples TRBV28 to TRBJ2-3, with TRBD2 matching over 8 bases. CDR1 and CDR2 (germline): MDHEN, SYDVKM. This CDR3 is built from 17 residues. J was trimmed by 0 bases and V by 6 bases; bases with no gene match: 11. The CDR3 sequence is CASRPVAGSPSTDTQYF. In DNA, the CDR3 is TGTGCCAGCAGACCGGTAGCGGGATCTCCTAGCACAGATACGCAGTATTTT.

The rearrangement joins TRBV25-1 to TRBJ2-3; 12 nucleotides line up with TRBD2. The CDR3 spans 16 residues. Unmatched junction bases numbered 2, after V lost 4 bases and J lost 0 bases. Germline assignment: CDR1 MGHDK and CDR2 SYGVNS. The DNA of the CDR3 is TGTGCCAGCAGTGTGCTAGCGGGAGGGAGCACAGATACGCAGTATTTT. Amino acid sequence: CASSVLAGGSTDTQYF.